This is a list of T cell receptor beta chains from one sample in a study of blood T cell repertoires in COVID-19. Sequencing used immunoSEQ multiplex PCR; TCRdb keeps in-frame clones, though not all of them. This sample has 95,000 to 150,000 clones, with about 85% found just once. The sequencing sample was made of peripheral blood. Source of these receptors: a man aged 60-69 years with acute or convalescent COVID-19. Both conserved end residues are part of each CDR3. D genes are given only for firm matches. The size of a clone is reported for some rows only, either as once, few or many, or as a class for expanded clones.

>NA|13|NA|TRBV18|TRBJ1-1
TGTGCCAGCTCTCCTACCATGGACACTGAAGCTTTCTTT
CASSPTMDTEAFF
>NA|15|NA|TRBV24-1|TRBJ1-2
TGTGCCACCAGTGATTTAGAGACACCGGCGTATGGCTACACCTTC
CATSDLETPAYGYTF
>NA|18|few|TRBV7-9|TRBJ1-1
TGTGCCAGCAGCTTAGCCCGCAGGTCCGCATGGGCGTACACTGAAGCTTTCTTT
CASSLARRSAWAYTEAFF
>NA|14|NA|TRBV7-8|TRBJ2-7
TGTGCCAGCAGCTTAGAGGCAGGTCCCTACGAGCAGTACTTC
CASSLEAGPYEQYF
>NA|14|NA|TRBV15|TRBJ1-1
TGTGCCACCAGTCCAGGGCTTGGGAACACTGAAGCTTTCTTT
CATSPGLGNTEAFF
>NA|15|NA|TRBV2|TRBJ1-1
TGTGCCAGCACTCTAACCCGGGGAGTGAACACTGAAGCTTTCTTT
CASTLTRGVNTEAFF
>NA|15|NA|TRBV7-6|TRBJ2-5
TGTGCCAGCAGCCCGAGGTCGGGAGTGCGGGAGACCCAGTACTTC
CASSPRSGVRETQYF
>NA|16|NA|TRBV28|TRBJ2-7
TGTGCCAGCCACGGAAAGGTTCTAGCGCTTCCCGGCGAGCAGTACTTC
CASHGKVLALPGEQYF
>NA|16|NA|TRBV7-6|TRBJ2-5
TGTGCCAGCAGCTTCAGGGCCGAAGGATGGCAAGAGACCCAGTACTTC
CASSFRAEGWQETQYF
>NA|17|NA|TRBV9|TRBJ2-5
TGTGCCAGCAGCGTGACAGGGTTTGATCCGGGAGCGGAGACCCAGTACTTC
CASSVTGFDPGAETQYF
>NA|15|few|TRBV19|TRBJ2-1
TGTGCCAGTAGGACCCCGGGACTGTCCTACAATGAGCAGTTCTTC
CASRTPGLSYNEQFF
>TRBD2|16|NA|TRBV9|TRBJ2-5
TGTGCCAGCAGCGTAGGTTCGCTAGCGGGACAAGAGACCCAGTACTTC
CASSVGSLAGQETQYF
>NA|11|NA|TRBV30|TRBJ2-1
TGTGCCTGGAGCCTAGTGATTGAGCAGTTCTTC
CAWSLVIEQFF
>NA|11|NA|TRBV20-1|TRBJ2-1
TGCAGTGCTAGACAGTTCAATGAGCAGTTCTTC
CSARQFNEQFF
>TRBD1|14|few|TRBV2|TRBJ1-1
TGTGCCAGCAGGGACAGGATTTTGAACACTGAAGCTTTCTTT
CASRDRILNTEAFF
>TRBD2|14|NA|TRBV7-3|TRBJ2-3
TGTGCCAGCAGCTTCGCGGGAGTGACAGATACGCAGTATTTT
CASSFAGVTDTQYF
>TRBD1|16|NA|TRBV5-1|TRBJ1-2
TGCGCCAGCAGACCATTGGACAGGGCAACTAACTATGGCTACACCTTC
CASRPLDRATNYGYTF
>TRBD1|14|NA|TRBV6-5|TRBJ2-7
TGTGCCAGCAGCTACCGGGACAGGGGGTTCAAGCAGTACTTC
CASSYRDRGFKQYF
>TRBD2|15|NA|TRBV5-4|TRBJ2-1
TGTGCCAGCAGCGAACTAGCGGGAGGGTACGGTGAGCAGTTCTTC
CASSELAGGYGEQFF
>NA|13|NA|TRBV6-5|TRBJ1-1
TGTGCCACCCGTCGGCAGGGGAGCACTGAAGCTTTCTTT
CATRRQGSTEAFF
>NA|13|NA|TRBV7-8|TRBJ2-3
TGTGCCAGCAGCCAAGACAGAACAGATACGCAGTATTTT
CASSQDRTDTQYF
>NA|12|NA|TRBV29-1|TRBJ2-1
TGCAGCGTTGGTTCGGGGTATGGTGAGCAGTTCTTC
CSVGSGYGEQFF
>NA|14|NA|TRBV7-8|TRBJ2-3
TGTGCCAGCAGCCGACTCGAGGGAGCAGATACGCAGTATTTT
CASSRLEGADTQYF
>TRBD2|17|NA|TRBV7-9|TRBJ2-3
TGCGCCGGCAGTAGGCGGGAGGGTTACGTCAACCCAGATACGCAGTATTTT
CAGSRREGYVNPDTQYF
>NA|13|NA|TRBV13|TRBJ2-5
TGTGCCAGCAGCTTAGTTCAGCGAGAGACCCAGTACTTC
CASSLVQRETQYF
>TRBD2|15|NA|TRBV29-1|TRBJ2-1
TGCAGCGATACCCATGGGGGGGGGAAGGATCGGGAGCAGTTCTTC
CSDTHGGGKDREQFF
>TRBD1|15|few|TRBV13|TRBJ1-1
TGTGCCAGCAGCTTCCCGACAGGGCCTAACACTGAAGCTTTCTTT
CASSFPTGPNTEAFF
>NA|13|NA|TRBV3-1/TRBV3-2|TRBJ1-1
TGTGCCAGCAGCCAACTAGACAGGCCGGCGGCTTTCTTT
CASSQLDRPAAFF
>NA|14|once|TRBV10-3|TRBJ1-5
TGTGCCATCAGTGAGTCAACAGGCAATCAGCCCCAGCATTTT
CAISESTGNQPQHF
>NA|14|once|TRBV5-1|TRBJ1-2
TGCGCCAGCACCGCCCAGGACAGTGCCTATGGCTACACCTTC
CASTAQDSAYGYTF
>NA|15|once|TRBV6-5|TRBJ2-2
TGTGCCAGCAGTTCCGGGACACTTAGGACCGGGGAGCTGTTTTTT
CASSSGTLRTGELFF
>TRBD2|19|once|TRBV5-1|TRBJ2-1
TGCGCCAGCAGTCGCCAACCCGGGGGAGGGTCCAGCTCCTACAATGAGCAGTTCTTC
CASSRQPGGGSSSYNEQFF
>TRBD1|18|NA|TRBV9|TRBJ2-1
TGTGCCAGCAGCGTACGGACAGGGGCCTCCTTGTCCTACAATGAGCAGTTCTTC
CASSVRTGASLSYNEQFF
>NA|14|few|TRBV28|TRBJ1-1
TGTGCCAGCAGTTTAAGTACAGGGTTTACTGAAGCTTTCTTT
CASSLSTGFTEAFF
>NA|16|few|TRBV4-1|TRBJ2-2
TGCGCCAGCAGCCAAGAGGGCAGGGGGAACACCGGGGAGCTGTTTTTT
CASSQEGRGNTGELFF
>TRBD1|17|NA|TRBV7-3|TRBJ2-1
TGTGCCAGCAGCTTAAAAGGCGGACAGGTCTTGGGCAATGAGCAGTTCTTC
CASSLKGGQVLGNEQFF
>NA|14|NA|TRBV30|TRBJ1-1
TGTGCCTGGGGCTCCAAAAATAGGAACACTGAAGCTTTCTTT
CAWGSKNRNTEAFF
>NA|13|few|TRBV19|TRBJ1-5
TGTGCCAGTAACAACAGGGGCAATCAGCCCCAGCATTTT
CASNNRGNQPQHF
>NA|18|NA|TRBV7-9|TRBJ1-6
TGTGCCAGCAGCTCCGGGTTAGGGGCGAGCTCCTATAATTCACCCCTCCACTTT
CASSSGLGASSYNSPLHF
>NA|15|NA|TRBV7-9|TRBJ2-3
TGTGCCAGCAGCTTAGCAAGAGCGGCTAGGAATACGCAGTATTTT
CASSLARAARNTQYF
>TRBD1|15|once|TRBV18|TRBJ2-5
TGTGCCAGCTCAGACGGACAGGGGGCGAGGGAGACCCAGTACTTC
CASSDGQGARETQYF
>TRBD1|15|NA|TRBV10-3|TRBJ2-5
TGTGCCATCAGTGAGCGGGACAGGGGGCTTGAGACCCAGTACTTC
CAISERDRGLETQYF